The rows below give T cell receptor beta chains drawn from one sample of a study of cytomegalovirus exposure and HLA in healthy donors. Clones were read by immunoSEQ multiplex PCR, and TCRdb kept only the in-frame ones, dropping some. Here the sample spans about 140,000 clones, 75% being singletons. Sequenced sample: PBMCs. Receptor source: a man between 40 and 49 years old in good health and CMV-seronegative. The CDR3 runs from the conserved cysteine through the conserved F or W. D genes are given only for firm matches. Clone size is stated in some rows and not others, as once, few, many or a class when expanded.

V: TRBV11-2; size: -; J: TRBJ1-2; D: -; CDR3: CASSLGFGDGYTF; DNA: TGTGCCAGCAGCTTAGGGTTCGGGGATGGCTACACCTTC
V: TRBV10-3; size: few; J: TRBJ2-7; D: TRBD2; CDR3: CAISENGRGVVWEQYF; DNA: TGTGCCATCAGTGAAAATGGGCGGGGGGTTGTGTGGGAGCAGTACTTC
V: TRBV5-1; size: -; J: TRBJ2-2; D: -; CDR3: CASAQGGGTNTGELFF; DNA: TGCGCCAGCGCCCAAGGGGGGGGGACGAACACCGGGGAGCTGTTTTTT
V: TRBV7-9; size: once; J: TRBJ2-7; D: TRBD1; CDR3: CASSLAGRGQETYEQYF; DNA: TGTGCCAGCAGCTTAGCAGGTAGGGGACAGGAGACCTACGAGCAGTACTTC
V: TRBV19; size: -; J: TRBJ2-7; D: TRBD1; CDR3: CASSLNRGPGAQYF; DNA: TGTGCCAGTAGTCTCAACAGGGGTCCCGGGGCACAGTACTTC
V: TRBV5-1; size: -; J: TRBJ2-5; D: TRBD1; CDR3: CASSVRGTGGDGTQYF; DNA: TGCGCCAGCAGCGTACGGGGGACAGGGGGCGACGGGACCCAGTACTTC
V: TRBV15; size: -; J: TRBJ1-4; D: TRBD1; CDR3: CATSRAGTGVRKLFF; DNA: TGTGCCACCAGCAGGGCCGGGACAGGGGTCCGAAAACTGTTTTTT
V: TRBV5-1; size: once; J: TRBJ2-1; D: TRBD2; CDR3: CASSSSGTSSYNEQFF; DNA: TGCGCCAGCAGCTCATCCGGGACTAGCTCCTACAATGAGCAGTTCTTC
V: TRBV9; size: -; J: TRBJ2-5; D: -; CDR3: CASSVGRQTYQETQYF; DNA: TGTGCCAGCAGCGTAGGGAGACAGACGTACCAAGAGACCCAGTACTTC
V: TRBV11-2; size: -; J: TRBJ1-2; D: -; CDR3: CAPLEGDYGYTF; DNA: TGTGCCCCCCTGGAAGGGGACTATGGCTACACCTTC
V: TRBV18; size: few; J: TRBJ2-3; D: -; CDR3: CASSTSLTDTQYF; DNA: TGTGCCAGCTCAACGAGCCTCACAGATACGCAGTATTTT
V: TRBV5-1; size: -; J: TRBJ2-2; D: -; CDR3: CASSTGTYTGELFF; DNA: TGCGCCAGCAGCACCGGGACATACACCGGGGAGCTGTTTTTT
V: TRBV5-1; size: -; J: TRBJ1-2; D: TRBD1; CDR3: CASSLGDSSTEYGYTF; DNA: TGCGCCAGCAGCCTTGGGGACAGCTCAACCGAATATGGCTACACCTTC
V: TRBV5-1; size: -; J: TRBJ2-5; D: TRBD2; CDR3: CASSLGTSGGSETQYF; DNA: TGCGCCAGCAGCTTGGGGACTAGCGGGGGATCCGAGACCCAGTACTTC
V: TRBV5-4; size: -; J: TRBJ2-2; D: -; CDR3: CASSLAGAKAGELFF; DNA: TGTGCCAGCAGCTTGGCAGGGGCGAAGGCCGGGGAGCTGTTTTTT
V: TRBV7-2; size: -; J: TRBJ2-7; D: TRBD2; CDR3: CASSLFVWLAGGRYEQYF; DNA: TGTGCCAGCAGCTTATTTGTCTGGCTAGCGGGGGGTCGGTACGAGCAGTACTTC
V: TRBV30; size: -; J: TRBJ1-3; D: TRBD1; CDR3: CAWSAGGLDTIYF; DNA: TGTGCCTGGAGTGCAGGGGGCTTGGACACCATATATTTT